The clone carrying this T cell receptor beta chain has more than one count but fewer than ten. These data belong to a study of T-cell reconstitution after alpha-beta-depleted transplantation in children. For TCRbeta, the library was prepared with unique molecular identifiers. TCRdb reprocessed the PCR reads with MiXCR, giving one entry per CDR3 protein. The data show about 300,000 distinct CDR3 sequences, over 9% seen once. The CDR3 spans 11 residues. The germline CDR1 and CDR2 sequences are MDHEN and SYDVKM. Between the trimmed V and J ends, which lost 8 bases and 7 bases, there was a span of 12 bases.

The clonotype comes from a boy less than two years old with acute myeloid leukemia, due to receive a stem cell transplant. The starting material was PBMCs, obtained before TCRalphabeta/CD19-depleted stem cell transplant. This sequence joins TRBV28 and TRBJ2-7, with a tentative D call TRBD1 (6 bases). This CDR3 reads CASRRGWEQYF. CDR3 sequence (DNA): TGTGCCAGCCGTAGGGGGTGGGAGCAGTACTTC.